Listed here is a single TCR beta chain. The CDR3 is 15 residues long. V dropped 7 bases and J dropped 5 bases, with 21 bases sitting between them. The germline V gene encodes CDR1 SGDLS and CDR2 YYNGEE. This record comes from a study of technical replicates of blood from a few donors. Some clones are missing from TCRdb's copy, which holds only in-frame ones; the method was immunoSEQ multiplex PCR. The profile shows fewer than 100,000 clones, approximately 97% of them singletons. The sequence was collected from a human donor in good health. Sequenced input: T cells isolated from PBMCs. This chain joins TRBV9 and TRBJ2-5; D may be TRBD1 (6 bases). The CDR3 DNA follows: TGTGCCAGCTCATACACCCCAGGGGCGATGGAGACCCAGTACTTC. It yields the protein CASSYTPGAMETQYF.